This entry lists 20 T cell receptor beta chains sequenced from one sample in a study of lymphopenia after photon versus proton radiotherapy. Libraries were prepared by immunoSEQ multiplex PCR; TCRdb keeps only in-frame clonotypes and omits some of them. The table lists about 18,000 clones, 80% to 90% of them singletons. Sequencing was performed on peripheral blood, taken from a patient treated with proton-based radiotherapy. The receptors shown here come from a man aged 65 to 79 with pancreatic cancer.

The chain uses TRBV6-6 and TRBJ1-6; D unclear. CDR1 is MNHNY and CDR2 is SVGAGI in the germline V gene (reference sequence). V was cut by 6 bases and J by 12 bases, with 12 bases left in between. The CDR3 sequence is 12 residues long. This CDR3 is CASRNGRGPLHF. In DNA form, the CDR3 reads TGTGCCAGCAGGAACGGACGGGGACCCCTCCACTTT.

The chain recombines TRBV7-3 with TRBJ2-7, with a weak D call TRBD2 (6 bases). CDR1 SGHTA and CDR2 FQGTGA come from the germline V gene. This CDR3 is built from 14 residues. V lost 5 bases, J lost 2 bases, and 13 bases lay in between. The CDR3 here is CASSLGRGAYEQYF. CDR3 DNA sequence: TGTGCCAGCAGCCTCGGGAGAGGGGCCTACGAGCAGTACTTC.

V usage is TRBV2 and J usage is TRBJ1-3, with D unresolved. Trimming took off 8 bases at V and 3 bases at J, with 8 bases between the two ends. There are 12 residues in the CDR3. Germline values: CDR1 SNHLY, CDR2 FYNNEI. CDR3 amino acids: CASRRLGNTIYF. The CDR3 bases are TGTGCCAGCCGGCGTCTTGGAAACACCATATATTTT.

The J gene is TRBJ2-1, the V gene TRBV20-1; 7 bases line up with TRBD2. Germline V gene data show CDR1 as DFQATT and CDR2 as SNEGSKA (reference sequence). The CDR3 runs to 11 residues. The V segment lost 5 bases and the J segment 10 bases; nucleotides outside the gene matches: 5. CDR3 coding DNA: TGCAGTGCTCGAGCGGGAAACGAGCAGTTCTTC. Amino acids: CSARAGNEQFF.

Notes on this clone: Sequence at one end of the junction differs from germline and may be a read error. The J gene is TRBJ1-5, the V gene TRBV6-1; TRBD1 aligns across 7 bases. The length of the CDR3 is 17 residues. The V gene's germline CDR1 is MNHNS and CDR2 SASEGT. CDR3 in DNA: TGTGCCAGCAGGGAAGACAGGGCCTCCTATAGCAATCAGCCCCAGCATTTT. This codes for CASREDRASYSNQPQHF.

The chain links TRBV9 to TRBJ2-2; unclear D gene. This CDR3 region has 16 residues. Germline CDR1 SGDLS, CDR2 YYNGEE. Trimming shortened V by 0 bases and J by 6 bases, and 15 bases separated the two germline ends. Written as DNA, the CDR3 is TGTGCCAGCAGCGTAGATCCAGGCTTGAGATCCGGGGAGCTGTTTTTT. It is translated as CASSVDPGLRSGELFF. The variable domain in full, completed from reference TRBV9 and TRBJ2-2, reads DSGVTQTPKHLITATGQRVTLRCSPRSGDLSVYWYQQSLDQGLQFLIQYYNGEERAKGNILERFSAQQFPDLHSELNLSSLELGDSALYFCASSVDPGLRSGELFFGEGSRLTVL.

The chain carries TRBV29-1 and TRBJ2-5; TRBD1 matches at 7 bases. CDR1 and CDR2 (germline): SQVTM, ANQGSEA. J lost 2 bases, V lost 7 bases, and 4 bases had no gene match. CDR3 length: 12 residues. This chain's CDR3 is CSAETGQETQYF. Here the CDR3 DNA reads TGCAGCGCAGAGACAGGGCAAGAGACCCAGTACTTC.

This chain connects TRBV6-5 to TRBJ2-2, with 7 bases lining up with TRBD1. CDR3 length: 14 residues. The J segment lost 6 bases and the V segment lost 4 bases, leaving 5 bases of the junction unmatched. Germline V CDR1 and CDR2: MNHEY, SVGAGI. CDR3 in amino acids: CASSSGQWAGELFF. For the CDR3, the DNA is TGTGCCAGCAGTTCGGGACAGTGGGCCGGGGAGCTGTTTTTT.

V gene TRBV19 combines with J gene TRBJ1-1; a weak D match, TRBD1 (6 bases). The CDR3 totals 17 residues. V was cut by 1 base and J by 6 bases, with 21 bases left in between. Germline values: CDR1 LNHDA, CDR2 SQIVND (reference sequence). The CDR3: CASSIGPRQVRRAEAFF. Here the CDR3 DNA reads TGTGCCAGTAGTATAGGACCGAGACAGGTTCGGCGCGCTGAAGCTTTCTTT.

The chain recombines TRBV11-2 with TRBJ2-7, with D tentatively TRBD2 (5 bases). Germline V gene data show CDR1 as SGHAT and CDR2 as FQNNGV. This CDR3 has 15 amino acids. The ends were cut back, 5 bases at V and 1 base at J, with 15 bases in the middle. This chain's CDR3 is CASSQGASSSYEQYF. CDR3 DNA: TGTGCCAGCAGCCAAGGAGCTAGCTCGTCCTACGAGCAGTACTTC.

This clone has only a few counts. The rearrangement joins TRBV19 to TRBJ1-1; D may be TRBD1 (6 bases). The CDR3 totals 13 residues. The V gene lost 3 bases and the J gene lost 7 bases, with 12 bases spanning the gap. Germline CDR1 reads LNHDA; CDR2 reads SQIVND (reference sequence). The CDR3 coding sequence is TGTGCCAGTAGTATGATTATAGGGGGTGAAGCTTTCTTT. Amino acids: CASSMIIGGEAFF.

The V call is TRBV5-1, the J call TRBJ2-3; D possibly corresponds to TRBD1 (6 bases). Germline V CDR1 and CDR2: SGHRS, YFSETQ. V lost 4 bases, J lost 0 bases, and 12 bases lay in between. The CDR3 length is 15 residues. CDR3 amino acids: CASSRGGQSTDTQYF. The CDR3 nucleotides are TGCGCCAGCAGCCGGGGTGGACAGAGCACAGATACGCAGTATTTT.

The CDR3 here is CASSEGRLTSYGYTF. The CDR3 DNA follows: TGTGCCAGCAGTGAAGGGAGGCTGACATCCTATGGCTACACCTTC. The J gene is TRBJ1-2, the V gene TRBV6-1, with D hard to call. Germline lookup yields CDR1 MNHNS and CDR2 SASEGT. V was pared by 1 base and J by 4 bases, with 13 bases between. The CDR3 contains 15 residues.

V usage is TRBV6-5 and J usage is TRBJ2-1; 10 bases agree with TRBD2. The CDR3 spans 14 residues. The V gene end was trimmed by 7 bases and the J gene end by 7 bases; junction bases not matched to a gene: 7. Germline V gene sequence: CDR1 MNHEY, CDR2 SVGAGI. The CDR3 loop is CASNKRGGRNEQFF. For the CDR3, the DNA is TGTGCCAGCAATAAGCGGGGGGGCCGTAATGAGCAGTTCTTC.

The V call is TRBV19, the J call TRBJ1-6, with D perhaps matching TRBD1 (5 bases). With 5 bases removed from V and 7 bases from J, the gap between germline ends came to 15 bases. The CDR3 is 15 residues long. The V gene's germline CDR1 is LNHDA and CDR2 SQIVND (reference sequence). CDR3 protein: CASSDRDGGNSPLHF. The CDR3 DNA follows: TGTGCCAGTAGTGACCGGGACGGGGGGAATTCACCCCTCCACTTT.

In its sample, this clone was seen once. V is TRBV30 and J is TRBJ2-7; either TRBD1 or TRBD2 may fit D (6 bases each). This CDR3 comprises 15 residues. CDR1 is GTSNPN and CDR2 is SVGIG in the germline V gene (reference sequence). V was shortened by 3 bases and J by 0 bases, with 15 bases between the two germline ends. CDR3 loop: CAWRGGGLSSYEQYF. DNA of the CDR3: TGTGCCTGGAGGGGGGGCGGGCTGAGCTCCTACGAGCAGTACTTC.

The rearrangement links TRBV10-1 to TRBJ1-1; 10 nucleotides align to TRBD1. CDR3 size: 15 residues. Germline values: CDR1 WNHNN, CDR2 SYGVQD (reference sequence). With 6 bases clipped from V and 4 bases from J, the junction kept 8 bases outside the gene matches. The CDR3: CASSPTGGPTTEAFF. The CDR3, as DNA: TGCGCCAGCAGCCCGACAGGGGGCCCGACCACTGAAGCTTTCTTT.

The chain is built from TRBV7-3 and TRBJ1-2; D is unclear. Between the trimmed V and J ends, which lost 2 bases and 2 bases, there was a span of 9 bases. The germline V gene has CDR1 SGHTA and CDR2 FQGTGA. CDR3 length equals 14 residues. This chain's CDR3 is CASSLGPGNYGYTF. Here the CDR3 DNA reads TGTGCCAGCAGCTTAGGCCCGGGGAACTATGGCTACACCTTC.

Comments on this clone: A read error may account for a junction end that differs from germline. CDR3: CASSLRGYIVAGASF. In DNA, the CDR3 is TGTGCCAGCAGCTTACGAGGATACATCGTTGCGGGAGCTTCCTTT. The chain uses TRBV7-3 and TRBJ1-1; no definite D call. Germline V gene data show CDR1 as SGHTA and CDR2 as FQGTGA. This CDR3 is 15 amino acids long.

V and J are TRBV11-3 and TRBJ1-2; 7 positions match TRBD1. With V trimmed by 11 bases and J by 5 bases, 14 bases remained unmatched. CDR1 SGHNT and CDR2 YENEEA come from the germline V gene. The CDR3 is 14 residues long. Here the CDR3 reads CARARRRGVYGYTF. Written as DNA, the CDR3 is TGTGCCCGAGCCCGACGCAGGGGGGTTTATGGCTACACCTTC.